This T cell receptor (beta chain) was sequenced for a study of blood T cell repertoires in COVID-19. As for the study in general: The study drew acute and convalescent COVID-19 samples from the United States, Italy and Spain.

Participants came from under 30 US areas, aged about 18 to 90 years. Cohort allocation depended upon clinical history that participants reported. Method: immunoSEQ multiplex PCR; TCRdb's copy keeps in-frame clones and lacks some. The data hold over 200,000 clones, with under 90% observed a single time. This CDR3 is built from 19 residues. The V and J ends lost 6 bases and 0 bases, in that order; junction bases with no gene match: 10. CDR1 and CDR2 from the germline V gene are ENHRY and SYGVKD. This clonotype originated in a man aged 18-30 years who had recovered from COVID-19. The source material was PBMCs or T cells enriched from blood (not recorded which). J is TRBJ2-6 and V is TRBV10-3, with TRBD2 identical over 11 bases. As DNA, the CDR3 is TGTGCCATCAGCCCCCGAAGTAGCGGGGGGGTCTCTGGGGCCAACGTCCTGACTTTC. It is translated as CAISPRSSGGVSGANVLTF.